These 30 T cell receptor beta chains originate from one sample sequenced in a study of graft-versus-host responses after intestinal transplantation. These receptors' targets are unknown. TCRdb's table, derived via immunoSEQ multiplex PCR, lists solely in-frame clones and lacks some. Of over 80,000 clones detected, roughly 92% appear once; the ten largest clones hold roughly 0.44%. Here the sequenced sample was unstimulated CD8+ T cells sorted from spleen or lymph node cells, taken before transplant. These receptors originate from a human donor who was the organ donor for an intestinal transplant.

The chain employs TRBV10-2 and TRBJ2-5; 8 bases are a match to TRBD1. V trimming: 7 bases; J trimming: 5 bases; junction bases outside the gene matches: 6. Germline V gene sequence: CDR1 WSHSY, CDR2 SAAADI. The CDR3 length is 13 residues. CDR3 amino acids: CASTGGGGETQYF. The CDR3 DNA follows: TGCGCCAGCACAGGGGGCGGTGGGGAGACCCAGTACTTC.

This chain's CDR3 is CASTAGTSSYNEQFF. As DNA, the CDR3 is TGTGCCAGTACCGCCGGGACTAGCTCCTACAATGAGCAGTTCTTC. The chain recombines TRBV19 with TRBJ2-1, with 8 bases aligning to TRBD2. Germline assignment: CDR1 LNHDA and CDR2 SQIVND (reference sequence). J gave up 0 bases and V 7 bases, and 5 bases lay outside the gene matches. The CDR3 spans 15 residues.

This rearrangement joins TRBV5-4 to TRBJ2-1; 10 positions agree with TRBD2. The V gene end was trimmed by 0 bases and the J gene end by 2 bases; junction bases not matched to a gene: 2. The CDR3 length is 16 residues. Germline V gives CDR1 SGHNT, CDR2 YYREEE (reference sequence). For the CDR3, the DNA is TGTGCCAGCAGCTTGGTACTAGCGGGGACCTACAATGAGCAGTTCTTC. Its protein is CASSLVLAGTYNEQFF.

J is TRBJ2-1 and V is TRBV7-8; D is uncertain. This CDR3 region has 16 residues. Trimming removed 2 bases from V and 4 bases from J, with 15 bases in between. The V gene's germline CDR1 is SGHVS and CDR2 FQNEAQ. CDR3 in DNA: TGTGCCAGCAGCTTAATCGATGCTGAGGCTTACAATGAGCAGTTCTTC. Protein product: CASSLIDAEAYNEQFF. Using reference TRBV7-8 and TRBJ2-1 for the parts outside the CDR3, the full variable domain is GAGVSQSPRYKVAKRGQDVALRCDPISGHVSLFWYQQALGQGPEFLTYFQNEAQLDKSGLPSDRFFAERPEGSVSTLKIQRTQQEDSAVYLCASSLIDAEAYNEQFFGPGTRLTVL.

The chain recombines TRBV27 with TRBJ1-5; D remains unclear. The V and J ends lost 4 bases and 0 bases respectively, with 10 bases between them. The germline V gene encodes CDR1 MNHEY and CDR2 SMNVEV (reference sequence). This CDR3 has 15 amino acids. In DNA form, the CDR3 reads TGTGCCAGCAGTTCCGCCCGAGGTAGCAATCAGCCCCAGCATTTT. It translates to CASSSARGSNQPQHF.

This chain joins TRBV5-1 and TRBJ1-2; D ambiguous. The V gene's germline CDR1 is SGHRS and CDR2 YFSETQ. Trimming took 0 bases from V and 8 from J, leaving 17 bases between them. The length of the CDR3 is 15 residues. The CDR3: CASSLAPWNLEGYTF. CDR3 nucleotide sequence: TGCGCCAGCAGCTTGGCGCCCTGGAACCTGGAGGGCTACACCTTC.

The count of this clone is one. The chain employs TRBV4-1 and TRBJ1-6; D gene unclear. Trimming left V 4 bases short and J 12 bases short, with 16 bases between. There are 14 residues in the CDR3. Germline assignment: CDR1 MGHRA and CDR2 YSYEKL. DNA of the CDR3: TGCGCCAGCAGCCCCTACCGGAGGATCGGACCCCTCCACTTT. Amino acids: CASSPYRRIGPLHF.

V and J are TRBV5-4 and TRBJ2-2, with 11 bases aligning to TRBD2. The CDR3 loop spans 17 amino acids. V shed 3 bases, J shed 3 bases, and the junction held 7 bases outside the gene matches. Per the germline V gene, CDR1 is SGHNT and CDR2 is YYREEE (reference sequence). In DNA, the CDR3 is TGTGCCAGCAGCTCGAGTACTAGCGGGGGTTACACCGGGGAGCTGTTTTTT. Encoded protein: CASSSSTSGGYTGELFF.

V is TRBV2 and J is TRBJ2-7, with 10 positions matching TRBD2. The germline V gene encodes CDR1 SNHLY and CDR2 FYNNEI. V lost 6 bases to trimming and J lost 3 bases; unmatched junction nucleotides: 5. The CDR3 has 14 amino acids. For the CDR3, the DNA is TGTGCCAGCAGGAAAACTAGCGGGGTCTACGAGCAGTACTTC. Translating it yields CASRKTSGVYEQYF.

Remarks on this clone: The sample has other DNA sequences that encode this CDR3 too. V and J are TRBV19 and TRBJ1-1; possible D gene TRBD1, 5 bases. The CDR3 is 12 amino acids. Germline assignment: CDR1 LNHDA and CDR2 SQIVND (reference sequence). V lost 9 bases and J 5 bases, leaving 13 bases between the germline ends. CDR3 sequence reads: CASTTGGTEAFF. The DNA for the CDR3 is TGTGCCAGCACCACGGGGGGAACTGAAGCTTTCTTT.

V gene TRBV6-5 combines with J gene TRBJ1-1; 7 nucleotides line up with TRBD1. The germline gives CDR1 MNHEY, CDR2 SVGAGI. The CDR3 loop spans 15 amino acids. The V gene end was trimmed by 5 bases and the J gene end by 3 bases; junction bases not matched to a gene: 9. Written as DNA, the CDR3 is TGTGCCAGCAGTGCGCGACAGGGATTAGACACTGAAGCTTTCTTT. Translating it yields CASSARQGLDTEAFF.

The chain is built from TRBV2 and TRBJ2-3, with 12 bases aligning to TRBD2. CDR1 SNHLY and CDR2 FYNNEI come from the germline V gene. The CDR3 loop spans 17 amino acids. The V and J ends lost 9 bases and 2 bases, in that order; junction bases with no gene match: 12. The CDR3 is CARLTSGGQYPTDTQYF. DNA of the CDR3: TGTGCCAGACTGACTAGCGGGGGCCAATACCCCACAGATACGCAGTATTTT.

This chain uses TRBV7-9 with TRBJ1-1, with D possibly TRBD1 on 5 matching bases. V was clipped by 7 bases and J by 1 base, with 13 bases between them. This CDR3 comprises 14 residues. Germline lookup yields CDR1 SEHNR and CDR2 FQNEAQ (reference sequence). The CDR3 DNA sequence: TGTGCCAGCATCCGGACACAGACGAACACTGAAGCTTTCTTT. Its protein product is CASIRTQTNTEAFF.

The CDR3 nucleotides are TGTGCCAGCAGTTGGGGGGGGTTTGCAGATACGCAGTATTTT. As protein: CASSWGGFADTQYF. The chain carries TRBV27 and TRBJ2-3; TRBD2 matches at 7 bases. This CDR3 spans 14 amino acids. The V segment lost 4 bases and the J segment 4 bases; nucleotides outside the gene matches: 5. Germline-derived CDR1 and CDR2 are MNHEY and SMNVEV (reference sequence).

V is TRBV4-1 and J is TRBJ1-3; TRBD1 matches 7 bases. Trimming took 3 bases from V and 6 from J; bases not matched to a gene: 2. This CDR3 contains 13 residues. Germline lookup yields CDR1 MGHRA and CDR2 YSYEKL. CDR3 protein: CASSHTGENTIYF. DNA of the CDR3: TGCGCCAGCAGCCACACAGGGGAAAACACCATATATTTT.

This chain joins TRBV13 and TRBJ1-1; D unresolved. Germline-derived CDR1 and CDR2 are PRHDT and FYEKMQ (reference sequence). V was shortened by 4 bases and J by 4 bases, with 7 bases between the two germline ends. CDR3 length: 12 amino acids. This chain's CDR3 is CASSSALTEAFF. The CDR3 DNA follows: TGTGCCAGCAGCTCCGCACTCACTGAAGCTTTCTTT. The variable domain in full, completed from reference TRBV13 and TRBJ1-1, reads AAGVIQSPRHLIKEKRETATLKCYPIPRHDTVYWYQQGPGQDPQFLISFYEKMQSDKGSIPDRFSAQQFSDYHSELNMSSLELGDSALYFCASSSALTEAFFGQGTRLTVV.

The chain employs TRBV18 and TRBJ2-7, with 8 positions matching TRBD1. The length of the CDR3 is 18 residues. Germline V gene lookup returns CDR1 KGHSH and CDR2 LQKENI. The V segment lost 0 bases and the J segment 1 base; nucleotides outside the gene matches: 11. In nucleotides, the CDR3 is TGTGCCAGCTCACCACCCTACGCCCGGGACAGGCGATCCTACGAGCAGTACTTC. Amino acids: CASSPPYARDRRSYEQYF.

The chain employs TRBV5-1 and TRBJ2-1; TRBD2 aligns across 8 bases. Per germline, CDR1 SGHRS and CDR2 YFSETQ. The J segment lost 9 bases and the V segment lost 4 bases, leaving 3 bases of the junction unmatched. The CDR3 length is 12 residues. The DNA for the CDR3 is TGCGCCAGCAGCCCAACTAGCGGTGAGCAGTTCTTC. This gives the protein CASSPTSGEQFF.

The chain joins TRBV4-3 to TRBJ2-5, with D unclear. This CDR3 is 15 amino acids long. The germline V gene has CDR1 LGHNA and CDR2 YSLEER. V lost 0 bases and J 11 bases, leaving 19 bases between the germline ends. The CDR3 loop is CASSQDEARPPQQYF. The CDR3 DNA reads TGCGCCAGCAGCCAAGATGAGGCTAGACCTCCCCAGCAGTACTTC.

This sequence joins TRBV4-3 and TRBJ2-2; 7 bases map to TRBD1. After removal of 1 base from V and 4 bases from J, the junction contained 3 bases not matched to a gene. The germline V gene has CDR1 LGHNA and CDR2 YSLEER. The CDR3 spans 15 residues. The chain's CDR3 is CASSQASGGTGELFF. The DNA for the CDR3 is TGCGCCAGCAGCCAAGCGTCAGGGGGCACCGGGGAGCTGTTTTTT.

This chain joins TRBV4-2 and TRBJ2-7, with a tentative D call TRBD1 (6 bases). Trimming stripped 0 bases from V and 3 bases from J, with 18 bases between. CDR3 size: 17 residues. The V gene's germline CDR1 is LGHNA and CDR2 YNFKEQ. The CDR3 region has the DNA TGTGCCAGCAGCCAAGATGGGGAGAGGGGGAAATTCTACGAGCAGTACTTC. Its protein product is CASSQDGERGKFYEQYF.

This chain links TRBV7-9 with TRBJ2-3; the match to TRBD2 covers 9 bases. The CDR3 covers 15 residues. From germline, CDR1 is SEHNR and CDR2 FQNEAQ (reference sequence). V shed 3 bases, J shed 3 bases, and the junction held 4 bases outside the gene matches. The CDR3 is CASSFASGGTDTQYF. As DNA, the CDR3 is TGTGCCAGCAGCTTCGCGAGCGGGGGGACAGATACGCAGTATTTT.

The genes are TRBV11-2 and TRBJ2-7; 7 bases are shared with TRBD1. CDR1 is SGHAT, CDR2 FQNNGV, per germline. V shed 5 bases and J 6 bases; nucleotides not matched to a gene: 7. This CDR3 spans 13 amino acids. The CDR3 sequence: CASSPGTAGEQYF. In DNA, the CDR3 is TGTGCCAGCAGCCCCGGGACAGCCGGCGAGCAGTACTTC.

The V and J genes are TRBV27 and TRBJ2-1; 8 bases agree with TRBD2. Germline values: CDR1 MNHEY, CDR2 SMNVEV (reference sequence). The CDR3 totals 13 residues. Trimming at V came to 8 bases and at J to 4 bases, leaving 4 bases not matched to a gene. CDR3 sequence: CASATSGYNEQFF. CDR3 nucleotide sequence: TGTGCCAGCGCAACTAGCGGTTACAATGAGCAGTTCTTC.

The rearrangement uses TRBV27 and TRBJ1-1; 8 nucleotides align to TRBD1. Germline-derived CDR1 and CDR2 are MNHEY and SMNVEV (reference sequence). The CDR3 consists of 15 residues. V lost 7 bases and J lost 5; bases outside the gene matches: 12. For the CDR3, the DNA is TGTGCCAGCACCGGACCAGGGGGCGCCGGGACTGAAGCTTTCTTT. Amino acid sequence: CASTGPGGAGTEAFF.

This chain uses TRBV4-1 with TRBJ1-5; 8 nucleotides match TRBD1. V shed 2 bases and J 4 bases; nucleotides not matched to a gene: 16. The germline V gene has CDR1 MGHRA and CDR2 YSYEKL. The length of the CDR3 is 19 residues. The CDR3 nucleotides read TGCGCCAGCAGCCAACTCCAAGGACAGGGAATCAGAGGAAATCAGCCCCAGCATTTT. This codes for CASSQLQGQGIRGNQPQHF.

CDR3 nucleotides: TGCAGCGTTGAAGGCCCGGCGGGGACCCGAGGAGGCGGGGAGCTGTTTTTT. Translated: CSVEGPAGTRGGGELFF. This chain uses TRBV29-1 with TRBJ2-2; D may be TRBD2 (6 bases). The V end lost 1 base, the J end lost 7 bases, and 22 bases lay between the germline ends. From germline, CDR1 is SQVTM and CDR2 ANQGSEA. The CDR3 runs 17 residues.

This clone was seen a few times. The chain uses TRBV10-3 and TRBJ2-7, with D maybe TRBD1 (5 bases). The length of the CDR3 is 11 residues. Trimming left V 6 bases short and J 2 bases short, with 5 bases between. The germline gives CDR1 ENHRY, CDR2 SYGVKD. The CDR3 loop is CAIRDTYEQYF. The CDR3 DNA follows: TGTGCCATCAGGGACACCTACGAGCAGTACTTC.

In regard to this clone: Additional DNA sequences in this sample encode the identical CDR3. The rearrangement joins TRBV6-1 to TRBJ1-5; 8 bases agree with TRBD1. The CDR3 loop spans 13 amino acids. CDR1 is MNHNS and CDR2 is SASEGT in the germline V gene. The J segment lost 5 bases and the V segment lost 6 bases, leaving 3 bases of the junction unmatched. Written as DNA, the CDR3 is TGTGCCAGCAGCGAACAGGGGGATCAGCCCCAGCATTTT. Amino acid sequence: CASSEQGDQPQHF.

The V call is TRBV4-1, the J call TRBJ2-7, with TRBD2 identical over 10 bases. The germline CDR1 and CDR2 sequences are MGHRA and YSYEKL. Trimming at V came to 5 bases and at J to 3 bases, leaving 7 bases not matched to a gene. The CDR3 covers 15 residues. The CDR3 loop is CASSWGTSEVYEQYF. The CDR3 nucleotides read TGCGCCAGCAGCTGGGGGACTAGCGAAGTCTACGAGCAGTACTTC.